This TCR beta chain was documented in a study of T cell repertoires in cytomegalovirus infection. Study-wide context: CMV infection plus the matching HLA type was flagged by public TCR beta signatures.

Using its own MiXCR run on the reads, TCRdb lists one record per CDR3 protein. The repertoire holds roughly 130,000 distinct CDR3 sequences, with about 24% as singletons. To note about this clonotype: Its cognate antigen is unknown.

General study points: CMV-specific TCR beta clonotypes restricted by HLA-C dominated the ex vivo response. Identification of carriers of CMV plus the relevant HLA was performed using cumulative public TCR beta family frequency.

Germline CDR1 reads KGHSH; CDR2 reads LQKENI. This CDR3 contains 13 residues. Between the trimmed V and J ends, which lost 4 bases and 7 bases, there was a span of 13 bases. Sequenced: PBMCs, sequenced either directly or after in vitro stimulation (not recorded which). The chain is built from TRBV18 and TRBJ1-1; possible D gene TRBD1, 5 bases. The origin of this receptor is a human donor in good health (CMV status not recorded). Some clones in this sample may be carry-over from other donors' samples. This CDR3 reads CASSLGEFVEAFF. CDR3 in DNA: TGTGCCAGCTCACTGGGGGAGTTTGTTGAAGCTTTCTTT.